This is a list of T cell receptor beta chains from one sample in a study of circulating CD8 cells and anti-PD-1 response in melanoma. Each CDR3 protein gets one entry after TCRdb re-called the reads with MiXCR. The sample has 480 or so distinct CDR3 sequences, roughly 12% seen once; the top ten hold approximately 67%. Specimen: CD8+ T cells from PBMCs, collected at baseline or after one month of anti-PD-1 therapy (not recorded which). The receptors stem from a human donor with melanoma. Both conserved end residues are part of each CDR3. The D gene is left open where the match is weak. Only some rows state a clone size, as once, few, many or a class for expanded clones.

J,V,length,size,D,DNA,CDR3
TRBJ2-7,TRBV28,15,medium-sized,TRBD2,TGTGCCAGCAGCCGATCCGGACTAGCGGGCGACGAGCAGTACTTC,CASSRSGLAGDEQYF
TRBJ1-2,TRBV28,16,large,TRBD1,TGTGCCACCCACTCTCCACGGGACAGTGCCCTCTATGGCTACACCTTC,CATHSPRDSALYGYTF
TRBJ1-5,TRBV4-1,16,medium-sized,NA,TGCGCCAGCAGCCAAAACACGGACTCTAGCAATCAGCCCCAGCATTTT,CASSQNTDSSNQPQHF
TRBJ2-1,TRBV28,13,medium-sized,NA,TGTGCCAGCAGAGAGGACACCACCAATGAGCAGTTCTTC,CASREDTTNEQFF
TRBJ2-7,TRBV5-6,15,NA,NA,TGTGCCAGCAGCTTGTCCCATGTGGTAGCCTACGAGCAGTACTTC,CASSLSHVVAYEQYF
TRBJ1-2,TRBV27,14,medium-sized,TRBD1,TGTGCCAGCAGGGAACAGGGGAACCTCTATGGCTACACCTTC,CASREQGNLYGYTF
TRBJ2-2,TRBV29-1,13,few,NA,TGCAGCGTTGCCGCAGGGGACACCGGGGAGCTGTTTTTT,CSVAAGDTGELFF
TRBJ1-2,TRBV4-2,15,medium-sized,NA,TGTGCCAGCAGCCGCGAAGACACAGACATCTATGGCTACACCTTC,CASSREDTDIYGYTF
TRBJ2-3,TRBV28,14,large,TRBD2,TGTGCCAGCAGACCGGGGACTAACACAGATACGCAGTATTTT,CASRPGTNTDTQYF
TRBJ2-1,TRBV19,15,medium-sized,TRBD2,TGTGCCAGTGTGTTAGCGGGGGGCCGGTGGGAGGAGCAGTTCTTC,CASVLAGGRWEEQFF
TRBJ2-1,TRBV27,17,medium-sized,NA,TGTGCCAGCAGTTTATCGGGGGCTAGCGGTCTTCGCAATGAGCAGTTCTTC,CASSLSGASGLRNEQFF
TRBJ2-3,TRBV28,17,large,NA,TGTGCCAGCAGTCCCCCCCCTGTTTTCGGGAGCACAGATACGCAGTATTTT,CASSPPPVFGSTDTQYF
TRBJ2-7,TRBV19,14,medium-sized,TRBD2,TGTGCCAGTAGCCCTAGCGGCGTTTCCTACGAGCAGTACTTC,CASSPSGVSYEQYF
TRBJ1-3,TRBV2,13,medium-sized,TRBD1,TGTGCCACCCGACAGGGGGTCGGAAACACCATATATTTT,CATRQGVGNTIYF
TRBJ2-7,TRBV28,14,medium-sized,NA,TGTGCCAGCAGTTTAAGGGGTTCCCTTTACGAGCAGTACTTC,CASSLRGSLYEQYF
TRBJ2-2,TRBV28,15,few,NA,TGTGCCAGCAGTTTTATTGGGGGGCGCGGCGGGGAGCTGTTTTTT,CASSFIGGRGGELFF
TRBJ2-3,TRBV4-3,14,large,NA,TGCGCCAGCAGCCAAGAGAGACTCACAGATACGCAGTATTTT,CASSQERLTDTQYF
TRBJ1-5,TRBV5-4,13,large,NA,TGTGCCAGCAGCTTGGAGTCCGCCCAGCCCCAGCATTTT,CASSLESAQPQHF
TRBJ2-5,TRBV25-1,11,medium-sized,NA,TGTGCCAGCGGCATGTTGGAGACCCAGTACTTC,CASGMLETQYF
TRBJ2-1,TRBV9,16,medium-sized,NA,TGTGCCAGCAGCGTAGATGGGGGCTTGGTTGGCAGTGAGCAGTTCTTC,CASSVDGGLVGSEQFF
TRBJ2-4,TRBV25-1,16,medium-sized,NA,TGTGCCAGCAGTGAAGGATCAGGGGTAGCCAAAAACATTCAGTACTTC,CASSEGSGVAKNIQYF
TRBJ1-5,TRBV2,16,medium-sized,NA,TGTGCCAGCAGTGAATCAGGGGACCTTAGCAATCAGCCCCAGCATTTT,CASSESGDLSNQPQHF
TRBJ2-5,TRBV2,15,large,NA,TGTGCCAGCAGTGAAGACCAGGGGAGCCAAGAGACCCAGTACTTC,CASSEDQGSQETQYF
TRBJ2-1,TRBV29-1,16,few,TRBD2,TGCAGCGTTGAAGGGACGAAGCGGGGGGGCCTGAATGAGCAGTTCTTC,CSVEGTKRGGLNEQFF
TRBJ2-7,TRBV2,12,medium-sized,NA,TGTGCCAGCAAGTGGAGGTCCTACGAGCAGTACTTC,CASKWRSYEQYF
TRBJ2-7,TRBV27,15,medium-sized,TRBD1,TGTGCCAGCAGTTTAGGGACAGGGGGCCCCTACGAGCAGTACTTC,CASSLGTGGPYEQYF
TRBJ2-1,TRBV28,15,medium-sized,TRBD2,TGTGCCAGCAGTCTCGGGACTAGCGGGTTAGGTGAGCAGTTCTTC,CASSLGTSGLGEQFF
TRBJ2-1,TRBV5-6,13,medium-sized,NA,TGTGCCAGCAGCCTCCGGGACCCCAATGAGCAGTTCTTC,CASSLRDPNEQFF
TRBJ2-2,TRBV27,15,medium-sized,NA,TGTGCCAGCACCCGGTCAGGGCTTTACACCGGGGAGCTGTTTTTT,CASTRSGLYTGELFF
TRBJ2-1,TRBV13,15,NA,NA,TGTGCCAGCAGCTTGAGGACGGCTAATAACAATGAGCAGTTCTTC,CASSLRTANNNEQFF
TRBJ2-7,TRBV18,17,large,TRBD2,TGTGCCAGCTCACCCTGGACTAGCGGGCCCCAATTCTACGAGCAGTACTTC,CASSPWTSGPQFYEQYF
TRBJ2-1,TRBV12-3/TRBV12-4,12,medium-sized,NA,TGTGCCAGCAGGTCCGGGGCCCTGGCGAAGTTCTTC,CASRSGALAKFF
TRBJ2-4,TRBV20-1,15,large,NA,TGCAGTGCTCCCTCCCTAAGGGAAATAGTAAACATTCAGTACTTC,CSAPSLREIVNIQYF
TRBJ1-4,TRBV18,16,medium-sized,TRBD1,TGTGCCAGCTCACTAACCGGTCCGGACAGGGGGGAAAAACTGTTTTTT,CASSLTGPDRGEKLFF
TRBJ2-1,TRBV2,15,NA,TRBD2,TGTGCCAGCAGTGACTCACTAGCGGAGAACAATGAGCAGTTCTTC,CASSDSLAENNEQFF
TRBJ2-7,TRBV28,14,medium-sized,TRBD1,TGTGCCAGCAGACAGGGACAGGCATCCTACGAGCAGTACTTC,CASRQGQASYEQYF
TRBJ1-1,TRBV19,13,large,NA,TGTGCCAGTAGTAACAGACCGAACACTGAAGCTTTCTTT,CASSNRPNTEAFF
TRBJ2-1,TRBV7-6,15,NA,NA,TGTGCCAGCAGCTTAGGTCCTAGCGCTTACAATGAGCAGTTCTTC,CASSLGPSAYNEQFF
TRBJ1-1,TRBV28,13,medium-sized,NA,TGTGCCAGCAGTTTACCGGGAGACACTGAAGCTTTCTTT,CASSLPGDTEAFF
TRBJ2-7,TRBV28,17,large,TRBD2,TGTGCCAGCAGTTCCCTTCTGATAGCGGGGAGCTCCTACGAGCAGTACTTC,CASSSLLIAGSSYEQYF
TRBJ1-1,TRBV27,13,medium-sized,TRBD1,TGTGCCAGCAGTTTGACAGGGAGTGATGAAGCTTTCTTT,CASSLTGSDEAFF
TRBJ1-1,TRBV6-6,14,large,NA,TGTGCCAGCAGTTACTCGCGAACCGGGACCGAAGCTTTCTTT,CASSYSRTGTEAFF
TRBJ1-1,TRBV27,12,NA,NA,TGTGCCAGCATGAGGGGCGGCGCTGAAGCTTTCTTT,CASMRGGAEAFF
TRBJ1-1,TRBV7-3,14,NA,NA,TGTGCCAGCAGCTTAACCGGGAGGGTTGCTGAAGCTTTCTTT,CASSLTGRVAEAFF
TRBJ2-7,TRBV20-1,15,medium-sized,TRBD2,TGCAGTGCTAGAGCGGTGGGGACTAGCGGCTACGAGCAGTACTTC,CSARAVGTSGYEQYF